A selection of T cell receptor beta chains follows, all from one sample in a study of shared clonotypes between healthy human individuals. The repertoire was sequenced with immunoSEQ multiplex PCR; TCRdb's copy has only in-frame clones and lacks some. The sample lists around 88,000 clones, approximately 70% occurring once. The material sequenced was memory CD8+ T cells sorted from blood. The receptors were gathered from a man aged 30-40 years in good health. Each CDR3 is given with its conserved first and last residue. The D gene is left open where the match is weak. Part of the rows lack a size; the others show once, few, many or a class for expanded clones.

once	TRBV5-1	TRBJ1-4	.	TGCGCCAGCAGCTTTTGGGGTGCAACTAATGAAAAACTGTTTTTT	CASSFWGATNEKLFF
once	TRBV10-1	TRBJ2-5	TRBD1	TGCGCCAGCAGTGAGAGACAGGGAGAGACCCAGTACTTC	CASSERQGETQYF
.	TRBV13	TRBJ2-1	TRBD1	TGTGCCAGCAGCTTACGACAGGGAGTCCATGAGCAGTTCTTC	CASSLRQGVHEQFF
.	TRBV7-9	TRBJ1-2	.	TGTGCCAGCAGCGCGCCCGGGGACACCTTCCCGGGGAATTATGGCTACACCTTC	CASSAPGDTFPGNYGYTF
.	TRBV6-1	TRBJ1-4	.	TGTGCCAGCACTACTATGGACAGCGGAGTTGAAAAACTGTTTTTT	CASTTMDSGVEKLFF
.	TRBV19	TRBJ2-1	TRBD1	TGTGCCAGTAGTATCCGGGACAGCATTTACAATGAGCAGTTCTTC	CASSIRDSIYNEQFF
.	TRBV18	TRBJ2-3	TRBD2	TGTGCCAGCTCACCGGGAAGCGGGAGGTATACAGATACGCAGTATTTT	CASSPGSGRYTDTQYF
.	TRBV18	TRBJ1-4	.	TGTGCCAGCTCAGACCGACGGGAAACTAATGAAAAACTGTTTTTT	CASSDRRETNEKLFF
.	TRBV4-1	TRBJ1-5	.	TGCGCCAGCAGCCAGCGGGACATTAGCAATCAGCCCCAGCATTTT	CASSQRDISNQPQHF
.	TRBV10-2	TRBJ1-4	.	TGCGCCAGCAGTGAGTCCGGAGGAGAAAGAGGTGAAAAACTGTTTTTT	CASSESGGERGEKLFF
once	TRBV4-3	TRBJ2-7	TRBD2	TGCGCCAGCAGCCAACTGGGACTAGCGGGAGACGAGCAGTACTTC	CASSQLGLAGDEQYF
.	TRBV7-7	TRBJ2-1	TRBD2	TGTGCCAGCAGCCGCGGGACTAGCGGATACAATGAGCAGTTCTTC	CASSRGTSGYNEQFF
.	TRBV7-9	TRBJ2-7	TRBD2	TGTGCCAGCAGCCCGACTAGCGGGAGCTTCGAGCAGTACTTC	CASSPTSGSFEQYF
.	TRBV7-2	TRBJ1-5	.	TGTGCCAGCAGCGACGGTCTCGGAGGCGATCAGCCCCAGCATTTT	CASSDGLGGDQPQHF
.	TRBV7-9	TRBJ2-5	.	TGTGCCAGAGTCCTGCGCAAGGAGACCCAGTACTTC	CARVLRKETQYF
.	TRBV11-2	TRBJ2-7	.	TGTGCCAGCAGCCGACAGGGAGGCAACGAGCAGTACTTC	CASSRQGGNEQYF
.	TRBV11-2	TRBJ2-1	TRBD2	TGTGCCAGCAGCCCGATGGTTAGACTAGCGGGTGATTACAATGAGCAGTTCTTC	CASSPMVRLAGDYNEQFF
few	TRBV19	TRBJ2-7	.	TGTGCCAGTGGACAGACTACCTACGAGCAGTACTTC	CASGQTTYEQYF
.	TRBV4-3	TRBJ1-1	TRBD1	TGCGCCAGCAGCCTCGACTCAGGACAGGGGATGGTTCTGAACACTGAAGCTTTCTTT	CASSLDSGQGMVLNTEAFF
.	TRBV25-1	TRBJ2-5	.	TGTGCCAGCAGTGCCCTTTCCTCAGGGGAAGAGACCCAGTACTTC	CASSALSSGEETQYF
many	TRBV15	TRBJ2-1	.	TGTGCCACCAGCAGAGCCCGGGGAGGGGGCTACAATGAGCAGTTCTTC	CATSRARGGGYNEQFF
.	TRBV7-9	TRBJ2-1	TRBD2	TGTGCCAGCAGTTCCCCGTCGGTGAGCGGGAGGGCGAATGAGCAGTTCTTC	CASSSPSVSGRANEQFF
.	TRBV7-3	TRBJ2-1	.	TGTGCCAGCAGTCGGGAGATGGTCAATGAGCAGTTCTTC	CASSREMVNEQFF
.	TRBV27	TRBJ2-3	.	TGTGCCAGCAGTTTATCCGTGGGGGCTAGCACAGATACGCAGTATTTT	CASSLSVGASTDTQYF
.	TRBV7-2	TRBJ2-3	.	TGTGCCAGCACCTCTTCCCCAGATACGCAGTATTTT	CASTSSPDTQYF
few	TRBV18	TRBJ2-5	.	TGTGCCAGCTCACGGCCGCAAGAGACCCAGTACTTC	CASSRPQETQYF
few	TRBV5-6	TRBJ2-5	TRBD2	TGTGCCAGCAGACCGGGACTAGCGGTCCAAGAGACCCAGTACTTC	CASRPGLAVQETQYF
few	TRBV5-4	TRBJ2-7	TRBD1	TGTGCCAGCAGCTCCACAACAGGGGCAATCTCCGAGCAGTACTTC	CASSSTTGAISEQYF
.	TRBV2	TRBJ1-1	TRBD1	TGTGCCAGCAGCCTTGGTTGGGGTTCCAGGGGGCCCGAAGCTTTCTTT	CASSLGWGSRGPEAFF
many	TRBV19	TRBJ2-6	TRBD1	TGTGCCAGTAGTGGGACAGGGACCTCTGGGGCCAACGTCCTGACTTTC	CASSGTGTSGANVLTF
.	TRBV6-5	TRBJ2-2	.	TGTGCCAGCAGTTACACGGGAGCGGCGCTCGGGGAGCTGTTTTTT	CASSYTGAALGELFF
few	TRBV11-2	TRBJ2-2	TRBD2	TGTGCCAGCAGCCTACTAGCGGGATCCGGGGAGCTGTTTTTT	CASSLLAGSGELFF
many	TRBV11-2	TRBJ2-3	.	TGTGCCAGCAGCCCGACCCCTCGGGGAGCGCAGTATTTT	CASSPTPRGAQYF
.	TRBV5-1	TRBJ1-1	.	TGCGCCAGCAGCTTGGAGTTTGGGTACACTGAAGCTTTCTTT	CASSLEFGYTEAFF
.	TRBV27	TRBJ2-1	.	TGTGCCAGCAGTTTTATTCCTAGCACCTACAATGAGCAGTTCTTC	CASSFIPSTYNEQFF
.	TRBV7-9	TRBJ2-7	TRBD1	TGTGCCAGCAGCTTAGCGGCAGGGGGATCCTACGAGCAGTACTTC	CASSLAAGGSYEQYF
.	TRBV27	TRBJ2-1	.	TGTGCCAGCAGTTTGGGCGGGCCTTCCTACAATGAGCAGTTCTTC	CASSLGGPSYNEQFF
.	TRBV5-4	TRBJ2-5	.	TGTGCCAGCAGCTTGACCGGGAGCCAAGAGACCCAGTACTTC	CASSLTGSQETQYF
.	TRBV6-4	TRBJ2-2	TRBD2	TGTGCCAGCAGTGACTCAACTAGCGGGAGGGACACCGGGGAGCTGTTTTTT	CASSDSTSGRDTGELFF
.	TRBV25-1	TRBJ1-1	.	TGTGCCAGCAGATTGAGGGGGATGAACACTGAAGCTTTCTTT	CASRLRGMNTEAFF
.	TRBV7-9	TRBJ2-1	.	TGTGCCAGCAGCTTTCTACAGGGTTCCTACAATGAGCAGTTCTTC	CASSFLQGSYNEQFF